Here is one T cell receptor beta chain with its context. This sample stems from a study of OX40 agonist ivuxolimab in advanced cancers. Some clones are missing from TCRdb's copy, which holds only in-frame ones; the method was immunoSEQ multiplex PCR. This sample has some 76,000 clones, with 93% found just once. The CDR3 has 13 residues. Per germline, CDR1 SSHAT and CDR2 FNYEAQ (reference sequence). V was shortened by 1 base and J by 2 bases, with 4 bases between the two germline ends. This material consisted of CD4+ or CD8+ T cells sorted from blood, taken in a trial of the OX40 agonist ivuxolimab. The V and J genes are TRBV7-7 and TRBJ2-3; no definite D call. This clonotype originated in an adult with an advanced solid tumor such as melanoma, head and neck, liver or kidney cancer. The CDR3 region is CASSLESTDTQYF. Written as DNA, the CDR3 is TGTGCCAGCAGCTTAGAGTCCACAGATACGCAGTATTTT. The whole variable domain, remainder taken from reference TRBV7-7 and TRBJ2-3, is GAGVSQSPRYKVTKRGQDVTLRCDPISSHATLYWYQQALGQGPEFLTYFNYEAQPDKSGLPSDRFSAERPEGSISTLTIQRTEQRDSAMYRCASSLESTDTQYFGPGTRLTVL.